The subject of this entry is one T cell receptor (beta chain). This sample is drawn from a study of tumor-infiltrating lymphocytes in localized non-small cell lung cancer. V dropped 0 bases and J dropped 3 bases, with 18 bases sitting between them. The CDR3 covers 17 residues. Germline values: CDR1 SGHKS, CDR2 YYEKEE (reference sequence). Clones were read by immunoSEQ multiplex PCR, and TCRdb kept only the in-frame ones, dropping some. The repertoire holds about 15,000 clones, with around 82% as singletons. The sequence derives from a human donor with non-small cell lung cancer. Input material: uninvolved lung tissue not adjacent to the tumor. This chain joins TRBV5-5 and TRBJ1-1; tentative D call: TRBD1 (6 bases). This CDR3 is CASSLARRGDGYTEAFF. The CDR3 nucleotides read TGTGCCAGCAGCTTGGCCAGGAGGGGGGACGGGTACACTGAAGCTTTCTTT.